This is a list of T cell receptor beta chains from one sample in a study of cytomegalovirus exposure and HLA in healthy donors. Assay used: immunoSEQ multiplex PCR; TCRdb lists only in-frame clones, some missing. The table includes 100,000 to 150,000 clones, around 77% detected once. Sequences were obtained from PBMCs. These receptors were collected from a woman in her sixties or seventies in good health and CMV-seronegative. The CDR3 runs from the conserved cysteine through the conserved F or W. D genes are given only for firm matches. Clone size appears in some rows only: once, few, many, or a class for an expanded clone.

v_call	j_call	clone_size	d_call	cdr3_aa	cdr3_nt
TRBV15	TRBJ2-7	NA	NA	CATSRRGPSSSYEQYF	TGTGCCACCAGCAGAAGAGGCCCTTCTAGCTCCTACGAGCAGTACTTC
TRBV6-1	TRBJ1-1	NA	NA	CASSSGQNTEAFF	TGTGCCAGCAGTTCAGGGCAGAACACTGAAGCTTTCTTT
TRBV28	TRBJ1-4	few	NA	CASSPQMHELFF	TGTGCCAGCAGTCCCCAGATGCATGAACTGTTTTTT
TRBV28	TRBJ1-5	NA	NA	CASIAVAGVGYSNQPQHF	TGTGCCAGCATCGCGGTGGCGGGAGTCGGATATAGCAATCAGCCCCAGCATTTT
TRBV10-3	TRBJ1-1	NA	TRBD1	CAIRTRDSPNTEAFF	TGTGCCATCAGGACCCGGGACAGTCCGAACACTGAAGCTTTCTTT
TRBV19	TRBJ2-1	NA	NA	CASSIAGLAGGEQFF	TGTGCCAGTAGTATAGCCGGACTAGCAGGGGGGGAGCAGTTCTTC
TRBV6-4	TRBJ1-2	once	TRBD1	CASRRTGDPSYGYTF	TGTGCCAGCAGGAGGACAGGGGACCCTAGCTATGGCTACACCTTC
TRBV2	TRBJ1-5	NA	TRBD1	CASSVFYGTPSDPDRGNQPQHF	TGTGCCAGCAGTGTTTTTTACGGGACACCGAGTGACCCCGACAGGGGCAATCAGCCCCAGCATTTT
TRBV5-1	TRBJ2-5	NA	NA	CASSSTRPLETQYF	TGCGCCAGCAGCTCGACTAGACCTTTGGAGACCCAGTACTTC
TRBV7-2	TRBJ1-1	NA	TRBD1	CASSLGQENTEAFF	TGTGCCAGCAGCTTGGGACAGGAAAACACTGAAGCTTTCTTT
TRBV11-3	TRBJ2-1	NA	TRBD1	CASSFSGTGGGRSYNEQFF	TGTGCCAGCAGCTTTTCGGGGACAGGAGGGGGACGCTCCTACAATGAGCAGTTCTTC
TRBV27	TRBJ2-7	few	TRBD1	CASSPYRGSPYF	TGTGCCAGCAGTCCCTACAGGGGAAGTCCGTACTTC
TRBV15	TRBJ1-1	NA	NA	CATSRGLADMNTEAFF	TGTGCCACCAGCAGAGGCCTGGCGGATATGAACACTGAAGCTTTCTTT
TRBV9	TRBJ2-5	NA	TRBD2	CASSALAGHGGETQYF	TGTGCCAGCAGCGCCCTAGCGGGGCACGGCGGGGAGACCCAGTACTTC
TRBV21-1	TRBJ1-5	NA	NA	CASSKESAGANQPQHF	TGTGCCAGCAGCAAAGAATCGGCAGGGGCGAATCAGCCCCAGCATTTT
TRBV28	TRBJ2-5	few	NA	CASSSPGQTQETQYF	TGTGCCAGCAGCTCGCCCGGACAGACCCAAGAGACCCAGTACTTC
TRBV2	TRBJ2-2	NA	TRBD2	CASKPLAVGGELFF	TGTGCCAGCAAGCCACTAGCGGTTGGCGGGGAGCTGTTTTTT
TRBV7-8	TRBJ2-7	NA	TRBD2	CASSLGLAGSYEQYF	TGTGCCAGCAGCCTAGGGCTAGCGGGATCCTACGAGCAGTACTTC
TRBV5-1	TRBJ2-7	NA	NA	CASQGQSYEQYF	TGCGCCAGCCAAGGACAGTCCTACGAGCAGTACTTC
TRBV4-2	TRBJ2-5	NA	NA	CTSSQEGGGARETQYF	TGTACCAGCAGCCAAGAAGGAGGGGGGGCTCGGGAGACCCAGTACTTC
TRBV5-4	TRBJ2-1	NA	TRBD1	CASTPSRDRNNEQFF	TGTGCCAGCACCCCCTCTCGGGACAGGAACAATGAGCAGTTCTTC
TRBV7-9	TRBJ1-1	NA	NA	CASSLAWRGTEAFF	TGTGCCAGCAGCTTAGCTTGGAGGGGCACTGAAGCTTTCTTT
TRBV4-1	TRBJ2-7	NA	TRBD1	CASSSGQGRYEQYF	TGCGCCAGCAGCTCGGGACAGGGGAGGTACGAGCAGTACTTC
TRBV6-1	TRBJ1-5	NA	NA	CASSESVINQPQHF	TGTGCCAGCAGTGAATCGGTCATCAATCAGCCCCAGCATTTT
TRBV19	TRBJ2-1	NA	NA	CASSVTSSYNEQFF	TGTGCCAGTAGTGTGACATCGTCCTACAATGAGCAGTTCTTC
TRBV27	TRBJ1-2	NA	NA	CASSSREVYGYTF	TGTGCCAGCAGTTCCAGGGAGGTCTATGGCTACACCTTC
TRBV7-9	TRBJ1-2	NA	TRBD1	CSSSTRQGTFDYGYTF	TGTTCCAGCAGCACCCGACAGGGGACGTTTGACTATGGCTACACCTTC
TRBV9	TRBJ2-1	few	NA	CASSGGLGLPLNEQFF	TGTGCCAGCAGCGGAGGATTGGGACTCCCCCTCAATGAGCAGTTCTTC
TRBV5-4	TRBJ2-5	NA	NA	CASSFSVYETQYF	TGTGCCAGCAGCTTCAGTGTATACGAGACCCAGTACTTC
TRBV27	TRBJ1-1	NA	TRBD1	CASRKRTGEFNTEAFF	TGTGCCAGCAGAAAGAGGACAGGGGAGTTCAACACTGAAGCTTTCTTT
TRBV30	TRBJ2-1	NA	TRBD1	CAWRMSGTGADEQFF	TGTGCCTGGAGAATGTCTGGGACAGGGGCCGATGAGCAGTTCTTC
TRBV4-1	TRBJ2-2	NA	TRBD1	CASSQDKGQGNTGELFF	TGCGCCAGCAGCCAAGATAAAGGACAGGGTAACACCGGGGAGCTGTTTTTT
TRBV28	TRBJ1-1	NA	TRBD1	CASSAMDRENTEAFF	TGTGCCAGCAGTGCCATGGACAGGGAGAACACTGAAGCTTTCTTT
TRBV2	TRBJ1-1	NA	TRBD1	CASSGQTGGTEAFF	TGTGCCAGCAGTGGTCAGACAGGGGGCACTGAAGCTTTCTTT
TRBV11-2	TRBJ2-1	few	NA	CASSLSGEQFF	TGTGCCAGCAGCTTATCGGGTGAGCAGTTCTTC
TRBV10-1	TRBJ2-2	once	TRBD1	CASSEKTGTGNTGELFF	TGCGCCAGCAGTGAGAAGACCGGGACAGGGAACACCGGGGAGCTGTTTTTT
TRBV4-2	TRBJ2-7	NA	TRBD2	CASSQGTSGVAEGYEQYF	TGTGCCAGCAGCCAAGGAACTAGCGGGGTTGCTGAGGGCTACGAGCAGTACTTC
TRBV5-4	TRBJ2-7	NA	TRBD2	CASRRAGGGSYEQYF	TGTGCCAGCAGAAGAGCGGGAGGAGGGTCCTACGAGCAGTACTTC
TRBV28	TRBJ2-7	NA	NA	CASIQGPPYYEQYF	TGTGCCAGCATCCAGGGCCCCCCCTACTACGAGCAGTACTTC
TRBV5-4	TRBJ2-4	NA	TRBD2	CASSLAGENIQYF	TGTGCCAGCAGCTTAGCGGGAGAAAACATTCAGTACTTC